Each of the 12 T cell receptor beta chains below was sequenced from the same sample in a study of shared clonotypes between healthy human individuals. Selected positively for CCR7 and CD45RO-negative, naive CD8 cells excluded terminally differentiated effector memory CD45RA+ cells. The assay was immunoSEQ multiplex PCR, and TCRdb's table has in-frame clones only and misses some. The sample records 2 million or so clones, about 95% being singletons. The material sequenced was naive CD8+ T cells sorted from blood. Receptor source: a man aged 18 to 30 in good health.

The J gene is TRBJ2-1, the V gene TRBV6-5; 10 bases are shared with TRBD2. V gave up 10 bases and J gave up 8 bases; unmatched junction bases: 11. Per the germline V gene, CDR1 is MNHEY and CDR2 is SVGAGI. The CDR3 runs to 14 residues. CDR3 sequence: CATQRGGVGDEQFF. CDR3 DNA: TGTGCCACCCAGCGGGGGGGCGTCGGTGATGAGCAGTTCTTC.

This clone was picked up one time. The chain joins TRBV28 to TRBJ1-1, with a possible D match to TRBD1 (5 bases). The V end was cut by 4 bases, the J end by 1 base, with 7 bases between. This CDR3 contains 13 residues. Germline V gene data show CDR1 as MDHEN and CDR2 as SYDVKM. The CDR3 reads CASSWTRNTEAFF. For the CDR3, the DNA is TGTGCCAGCAGTTGGACAAGGAACACTGAAGCTTTCTTT.

The V and J genes are TRBV7-9 and TRBJ1-4; TRBD1 is a possible D gene (6 bases). V lost 5 bases, J lost 6 bases, and 19 bases lay in between. Germline V gene sequence: CDR1 SEHNR, CDR2 FQNEAQ (reference sequence). The CDR3 is 16 amino acids. CDR3 loop: CASSPRVGDTHEKLFF. In DNA form, the CDR3 reads TGTGCCAGCAGCCCCCGGGTCGGGGACACCCATGAAAAACTGTTTTTT.

This sequence joins TRBV5-6 and TRBJ1-4; the D gene is possibly TRBD1 (6 bases). Per germline, CDR1 SGHDT and CDR2 YYEEEE. Deletions cut 0 bases from V and 5 bases from J, with 11 bases between. CDR3 length equals 15 residues. The CDR3 protein is CASSLAGRGNEKLFF. DNA for the CDR3: TGTGCCAGCAGCTTGGCGGGCAGGGGAAATGAAAAACTGTTTTTT.

The rearrangement uses TRBV27 and TRBJ2-1, with D possibly being TRBD2 (6 bases). The germline gives CDR1 MNHEY, CDR2 SMNVEV (reference sequence). Trimming removed 6 bases at V and 5 bases at J, with 11 bases between. The CDR3 contains 13 residues. CDR3 residues: CASSTSSDNEQFF. The CDR3 DNA sequence: TGTGCCAGCAGCACTTCTAGCGACAATGAGCAGTTCTTC.

The rearrangement joins TRBV4-3 to TRBJ2-7; D is perhaps TRBD2 (5 bases). V was clipped by 0 bases and J by 0 bases, with 24 bases between them. This CDR3 comprises 20 residues. Germline loops: CDR1 LGHNA, CDR2 YSLEER. CDR3 nucleotides: TGCGCCAGCAGCCAAGATAACATTATGACGGGATTTAGGAGCTCCTACGAGCAGTACTTC. Protein product: CASSQDNIMTGFRSSYEQYF.

The J gene is TRBJ1-1, the V gene TRBV4-3, with 7 bases that match TRBD1. Germline CDR1 and CDR2: LGHNA and YSLEER. The CDR3 has 18 residues. J was trimmed by 1 base and V by 0 bases; bases with no gene match: 11. CDR3: CASSQDGSGGQWNTEAFF. The CDR3 DNA follows: TGCGCCAGCAGCCAAGACGGCAGTGGGGGACAGTGGAACACTGAAGCTTTCTTT.

The chain employs TRBV18 and TRBJ1-4, with 9 positions matching TRBD1. V was clipped by 3 bases and J by 7 bases; unmatched bases: 9. CDR1 and CDR2 from the germline V gene are KGHSH and LQKENI. The CDR3 consists of 16 residues. CDR3 coding DNA: TGTGCCAGCTCACCCCCCGGGACAGGGATGGGTGAAAAACTGTTTTTT. It translates to CASSPPGTGMGEKLFF.

In nucleotides, the CDR3 is TGTGCCAGCAGCCCCCGGGGGTCTGGAAACACCATATATTTT. It translates to CASSPRGSGNTIYF. This chain connects TRBV7-9 to TRBJ1-3; a weak D match, TRBD1 (5 bases). Germline loops: CDR1 SEHNR, CDR2 FQNEAQ (reference sequence). This CDR3 has 14 amino acids. The V end lost 5 bases, the J end lost 1 base, and 9 bases lay between the germline ends. The complete variable domain, with remaining parts taken from reference TRBV7-9 and TRBJ1-3, reads DTGVSQNPRHKITKRGQNVTFRCDPISEHNRLYWYRQTLGQGPEFLTYFQNEAQLEKSRLLSDRFSAERPKGSFSTLEIQRTEQGDSAMYLCASSPRGSGNTIYFGEGSWLTVV.

The rearrangement joins TRBV5-1 to TRBJ2-1; 7 bases match TRBD1. This CDR3 comprises 16 residues. Germline V gives CDR1 SGHRS, CDR2 YFSETQ. V gave up 0 bases and J gave up 3 bases; unmatched junction bases: 6. CDR3 loop: CASSLEGQLLYNEQFF. The CDR3 nucleotides are TGCGCCAGCAGCTTGGAGGGACAGCTTCTCTACAATGAGCAGTTCTTC.

To note about this clone: Distinct nucleotide sequences in the sample also encode this CDR3. The chain recombines TRBV9 with TRBJ2-3, with D possibly matching TRBD2 (7 bases). V dropped 0 bases and J dropped 0 bases, with 11 bases sitting between them. The germline gives CDR1 SGDLS, CDR2 YYNGEE. The CDR3 is made up of 16 amino acids. This CDR3 is CASSVESGTSTDTQYF. CDR3 in DNA: TGTGCCAGCAGCGTAGAGAGCGGGACAAGCACAGATACGCAGTATTTT.

The chain carries TRBV6-6 and TRBJ2-3; no definite D call. Deletions cut 5 bases from V and 4 bases from J, with 7 bases between. Germline-derived CDR1 and CDR2 are MNHNY and SVGAGI (reference sequence). The CDR3 loop spans 12 amino acids. The CDR3 bases are TGTGCCAGCAGTATAGAGGCAGATACGCAGTATTTT. Its protein is CASSIEADTQYF.